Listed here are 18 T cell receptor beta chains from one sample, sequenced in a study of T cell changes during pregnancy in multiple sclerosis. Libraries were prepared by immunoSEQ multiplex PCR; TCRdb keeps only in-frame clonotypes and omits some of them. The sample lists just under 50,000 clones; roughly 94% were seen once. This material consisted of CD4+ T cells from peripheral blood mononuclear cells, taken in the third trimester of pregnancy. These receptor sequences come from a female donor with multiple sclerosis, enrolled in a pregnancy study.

The CDR3 protein is CASSLARLEGGNEQFF. The DNA for the CDR3 is TGTGCCAGCAGCTTAGCCCGACTAGAAGGCGGCAATGAGCAGTTCTTC. The chain uses TRBV7-2 and TRBJ2-1; D might be TRBD2 (6 bases). V lost 0 bases and J 6 bases, leaving 15 bases between the germline ends. This CDR3 is built from 16 residues. Per the germline V gene, CDR1 is SGHTA and CDR2 is FQGNSA.

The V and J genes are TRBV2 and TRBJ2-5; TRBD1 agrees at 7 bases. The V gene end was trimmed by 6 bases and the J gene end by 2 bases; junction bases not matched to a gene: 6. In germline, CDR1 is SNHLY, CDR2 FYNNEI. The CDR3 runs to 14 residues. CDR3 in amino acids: CASSPGTEQETQYF. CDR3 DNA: TGTGCCAGCAGCCCCGGGACAGAACAAGAGACCCAGTACTTC.

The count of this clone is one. The CDR3 spells CASSGDRGVNSPLHF. CDR3 nucleotides: TGTGCCAGCAGTGGGGACAGGGGCGTCAATTCACCCCTCCACTTT. The rearrangement links TRBV28 to TRBJ1-6; 10 bases agree with TRBD1. Looked up from germline, CDR1 is MDHEN and CDR2 is SYDVKM. There are 15 residues in the CDR3. Trimming took 5 bases from V and 7 from J; bases not matched to a gene: 5.

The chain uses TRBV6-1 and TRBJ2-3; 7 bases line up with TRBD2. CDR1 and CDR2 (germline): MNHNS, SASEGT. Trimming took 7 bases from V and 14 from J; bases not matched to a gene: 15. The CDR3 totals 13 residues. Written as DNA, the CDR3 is TGTGCCAGCAATCTTCAACAGCGGGACTCGTTGTATTTT. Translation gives CASNLQQRDSLYF.

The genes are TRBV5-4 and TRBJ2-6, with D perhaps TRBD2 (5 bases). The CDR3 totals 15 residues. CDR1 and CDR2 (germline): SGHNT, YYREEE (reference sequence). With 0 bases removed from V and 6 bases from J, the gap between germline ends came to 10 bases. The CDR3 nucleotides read TGTGCCAGCAGCTTGGGAGGGTTTTCGGCCAACGTCCTGACTTTC. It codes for CASSLGGFSANVLTF.

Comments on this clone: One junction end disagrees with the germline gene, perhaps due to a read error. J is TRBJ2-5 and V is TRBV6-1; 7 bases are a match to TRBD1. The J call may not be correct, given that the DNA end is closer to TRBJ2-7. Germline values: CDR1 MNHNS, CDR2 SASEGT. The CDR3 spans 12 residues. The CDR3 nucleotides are TGTGCCAGCTGTGACAGGGCTTACGAGCAGTACTTC. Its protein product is CASCDRAYEQYF.

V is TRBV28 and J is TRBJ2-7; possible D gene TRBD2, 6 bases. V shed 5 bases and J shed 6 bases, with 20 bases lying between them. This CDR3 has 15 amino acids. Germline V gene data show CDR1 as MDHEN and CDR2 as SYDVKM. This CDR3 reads CASSGRRAAGSEQYF. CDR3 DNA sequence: TGTGCCAGCAGTGGCCGCAGGGCCGCGGGGTCCGAGCAGTACTTC.

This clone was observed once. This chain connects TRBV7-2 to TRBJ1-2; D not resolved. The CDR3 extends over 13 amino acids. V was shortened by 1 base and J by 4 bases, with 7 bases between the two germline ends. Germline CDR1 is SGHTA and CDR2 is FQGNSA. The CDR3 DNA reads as TGTGCCAGCAGCTTAGAACAGCTCTATGGCTACACCTTC. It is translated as CASSLEQLYGYTF.

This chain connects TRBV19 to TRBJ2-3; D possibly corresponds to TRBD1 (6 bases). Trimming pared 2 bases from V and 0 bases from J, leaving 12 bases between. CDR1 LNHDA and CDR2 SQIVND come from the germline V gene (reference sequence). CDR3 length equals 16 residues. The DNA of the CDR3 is TGTGCCAGTAGTATAAGACAGGCCGGTAGCACAGATACGCAGTATTTT. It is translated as CASSIRQAGSTDTQYF. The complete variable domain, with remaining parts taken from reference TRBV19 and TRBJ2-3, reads DGGITQSPKYLFRKEGQNVTLSCEQNLNHDAMYWYRQDPGQGLRLIYYSQIVNDFQKGDIAEGYSVSREKKESFPLTVTSAQKNPTAFYLCASSIRQAGSTDTQYFGPGTRLTVL.

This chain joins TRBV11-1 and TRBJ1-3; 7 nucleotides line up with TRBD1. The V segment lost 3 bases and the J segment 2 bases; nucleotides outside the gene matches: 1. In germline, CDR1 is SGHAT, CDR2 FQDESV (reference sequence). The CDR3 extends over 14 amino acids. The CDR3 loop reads CASSLTGPGNTIYF. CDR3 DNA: TGTGCCAGCAGCTTGACAGGGCCTGGAAACACCATATATTTT.

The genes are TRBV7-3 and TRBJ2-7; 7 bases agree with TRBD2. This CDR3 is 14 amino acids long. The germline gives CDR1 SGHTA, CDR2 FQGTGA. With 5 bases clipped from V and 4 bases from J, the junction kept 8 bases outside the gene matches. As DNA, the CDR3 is TGTGCCAGCAGCCTAGCGGTGGGCGGGTACGAGCAGTACTTC. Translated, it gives CASSLAVGGYEQYF.

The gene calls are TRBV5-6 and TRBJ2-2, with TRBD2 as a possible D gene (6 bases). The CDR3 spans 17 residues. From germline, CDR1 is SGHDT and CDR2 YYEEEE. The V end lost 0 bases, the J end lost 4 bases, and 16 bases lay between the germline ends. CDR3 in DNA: TGTGCCAGCAGCTTGGCCGTGGGAGGTTTCGGCACCGGGGAGCTGTTTTTT. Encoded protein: CASSLAVGGFGTGELFF.

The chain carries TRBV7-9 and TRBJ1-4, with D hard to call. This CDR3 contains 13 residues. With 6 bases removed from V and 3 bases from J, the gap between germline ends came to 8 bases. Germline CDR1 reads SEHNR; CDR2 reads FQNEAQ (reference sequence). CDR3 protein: CASRFGANEKLFF. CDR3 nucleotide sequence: TGTGCCAGCAGATTCGGAGCTAATGAAAAACTGTTTTTT. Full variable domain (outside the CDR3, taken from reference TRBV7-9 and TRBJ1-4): DTGVSQNPRHKITKRGQNVTFRCDPISEHNRLYWYRQTLGQGPEFLTYFQNEAQLEKSRLLSDRFSAERPKGSFSTLEIQRTEQGDSAMYLCASRFGANEKLFFGSGTQLSVL.

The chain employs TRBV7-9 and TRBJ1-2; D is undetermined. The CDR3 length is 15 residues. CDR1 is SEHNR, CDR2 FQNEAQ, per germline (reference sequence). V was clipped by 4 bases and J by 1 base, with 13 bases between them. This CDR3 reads CASSYAGTLNYGYTF. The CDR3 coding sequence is TGTGCCAGCAGCTATGCCGGTACCCTTAACTATGGCTACACCTTC.

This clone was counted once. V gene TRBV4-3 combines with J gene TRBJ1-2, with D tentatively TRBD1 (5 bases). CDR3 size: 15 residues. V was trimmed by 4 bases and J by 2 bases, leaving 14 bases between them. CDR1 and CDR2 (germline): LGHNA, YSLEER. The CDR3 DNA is TGCGCCAGCAGCCCCCGACGGACAACAAACTATGGCTACACCTTC. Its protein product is CASSPRRTTNYGYTF.

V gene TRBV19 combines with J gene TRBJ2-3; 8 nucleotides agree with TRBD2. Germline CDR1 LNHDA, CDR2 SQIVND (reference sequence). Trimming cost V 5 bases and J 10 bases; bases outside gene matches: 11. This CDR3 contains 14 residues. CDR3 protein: CASSREGLGFAQYF. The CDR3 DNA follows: TGTGCCAGTAGTCGCGAGGGACTAGGGTTCGCGCAGTATTTT.

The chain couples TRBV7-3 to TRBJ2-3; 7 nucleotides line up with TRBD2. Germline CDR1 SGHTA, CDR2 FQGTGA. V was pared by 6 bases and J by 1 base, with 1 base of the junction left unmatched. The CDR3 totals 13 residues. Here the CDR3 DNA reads TGTGCCAGCAGGAGCGGGGGCACAGATACGCAGTATTTT. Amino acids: CASRSGGTDTQYF.

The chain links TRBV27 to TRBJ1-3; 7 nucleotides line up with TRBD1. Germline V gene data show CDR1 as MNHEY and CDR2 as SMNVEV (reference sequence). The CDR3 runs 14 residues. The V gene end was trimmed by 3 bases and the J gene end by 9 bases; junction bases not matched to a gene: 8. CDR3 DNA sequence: TGTGCCAGCAGTTTGACAGGGCCTCGGGGCACCATATATTTT. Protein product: CASSLTGPRGTIYF.